This entry describes one TCR beta chain. Clones were read by immunoSEQ multiplex PCR, and TCRdb kept only the in-frame ones, dropping some. This sample has over 200,000 clones, with less than 90% found just once. These data come from a study of blood T cell repertoires in COVID-19. There are 15 residues in the CDR3. The germline CDR1 and CDR2 sequences are SGHNT and YYREEE (reference sequence). V shed 3 bases and J 1 base; nucleotides not matched to a gene: 5. The sequence was obtained from a man aged 35-49 years with active or convalescent COVID-19. This chain uses TRBV5-4 with TRBJ1-1; TRBD1 matches 8 bases. The sequenced material came from peripheral blood. DNA for the CDR3: TGTGCCAGCAGCTCTCCCGGGACAGGGAACACTGAAGCTTTCTTT. This gives the protein CASSSPGTGNTEAFF.